One T cell receptor beta chain is described in this entry. Its antigen remains unidentified. Trimming shortened V by 3 bases and J by 5 bases, and 11 bases separated the two germline ends. The germline V gene has CDR1 SNHLY and CDR2 FYNNEI. The CDR3 has 14 residues. This sample was included in a study of beta chain features in type 1 diabetes. Broader study findings: Patients with Type 1 diabetes showed moderately but significantly shorter TCRB CDR3s in all four CD4+ subsets.

Investigators reverse transcribed all isolated RNA, so they sequenced expressed TCRB transcripts. Only in-frame clones appear in the TCRdb table, and some are missing; sequencing was by immunoSEQ multiplex PCR. Of around 600,000 clones in the sample, around 12% were seen once. Specimen: naive CD4+ T cells from blood. V and J are TRBV2 and TRBJ1-5; perhaps TRBD1 as D (6 bases). This clonotype was obtained from a man aged 30 to 45 with type 1 diabetes. CDR3 sequence reads: CASSENREDQPQHF. CDR3 bases: TGTGCCAGCAGTGAGAACAGGGAAGATCAGCCCCAGCATTTT.